These T cell receptor beta chains were read from a single sample in a study of blood T cell repertoires in COVID-19. Only in-frame clones appear in the TCRdb table, and some are missing; sequencing was by immunoSEQ multiplex PCR. The table includes 300,000 to 400,000 clones, roughly 90% detected once. The sequencing sample was made of PBMCs or T cells enriched from blood (not recorded which). These receptors all stem from a woman in her 30s who had recovered from COVID-19. Both conserved end residues are part of each CDR3. A D gene is named only where the DNA matches it firmly. Clone sizes are given selectively: once, few, many, or a class where the clone is expanded.

TRBD1 | TRBJ1-6 | TRBV13 | . | CASSLGQGAANSPLHF | TGTGCCAGCAGCTTGGGACAGGGGGCGGCTAATTCACCCCTCCACTTT
TRBD1 | TRBJ2-7 | TRBV13 | . | CASRRGQGLYEQYF | TGTGCCAGCAGACGCGGACAGGGCCTATACGAGCAGTACTTC
. | TRBJ2-5 | TRBV5-1 | . | CASSLAGGGLQETQYF | TGCGCCAGCAGCTTGGCCGGCGGGGGCCTCCAAGAGACCCAGTACTTC
. | TRBJ1-5 | TRBV28 | . | CASLQVSNQPQHF | TGTGCCAGTCTACAGGTTAGCAATCAGCCCCAGCATTTT
TRBD2 | TRBJ2-7 | TRBV30 | . | CAWSVLGPAGVSYEQYF | TGTGCCTGGAGTGTGTTGGGTCCAGCGGGGGTTTCCTACGAGCAGTACTTC
. | TRBJ1-1 | TRBV29-1 | . | CSTRGSSEAFF | TGCAGCACCAGGGGCTCTTCCGAAGCTTTCTTT
TRBD1 | TRBJ1-6 | TRBV7-9 | once | CASSFTGTGNSPLHF | TGTGCCAGCAGCTTTACCGGGACAGGAAATTCACCCCTCCACTTT
. | TRBJ1-6 | TRBV30 | . | CAWRDTGPHSPLHF | TGTGCCTGGAGGGACACCGGGCCCCATTCACCCCTCCACTTT
TRBD1 | TRBJ1-6 | TRBV6-5 | . | CASSYSRDRASPLHF | TGTGCCAGCAGTTACTCGAGGGACAGGGCATCACCCCTCCACTTT
TRBD1 | TRBJ1-5 | TRBV28 | . | CASGGGQGAMVFNQPQHF | TGTGCCAGCGGGGGAGGGCAGGGGGCGATGGTTTTCAATCAGCCCCAGCATTTT
TRBD1 | TRBJ1-5 | TRBV28 | . | CASSFQDRASNQPQHF | TGTGCCAGCAGTTTTCAGGACAGGGCTAGCAATCAGCCCCAGCATTTT
TRBD2 | TRBJ2-3 | TRBV5-4 | . | CASSPLAGRGDTQYF | TGTGCCAGCAGCCCTTTAGCGGGGAGGGGAGATACGCAGTATTTT
TRBD1 | TRBJ1-2 | TRBV19 | few | CASSTEGQGTGGYTF | TGTGCCAGTAGTACAGAGGGACAGGGGACGGGAGGCTACACCTTC
TRBD1 | TRBJ1-5 | TRBV11-3 | . | CASSPGQGRQPQHF | TGTGCCAGCAGCCCGGGACAGGGCCGGCAGCCCCAGCATTTT
. | TRBJ2-3 | TRBV18 | . | CASSPNRGSTDTQYF | TGTGCCAGCTCACCCAACCGGGGGAGCACAGATACGCAGTATTTT
TRBD1 | TRBJ2-7 | TRBV19 | . | CASSIDRDHEQYF | TGTGCCAGTAGTATTGACAGGGACCACGAGCAGTACTTC
. | TRBJ2-7 | TRBV7-2 | . | CASSTHRAGEQYF | TGTGCCAGCAGCACACACAGGGCCGGCGAGCAGTACTTC
TRBD1 | TRBJ1-2 | TRBV19 | . | CASSTPGQSYGYTF | TGTGCCAGTAGTACCCCGGGACAGTCCTATGGCTACACCTTC
. | TRBJ2-2 | TRBV5-6 | . | CASSLAGEETIGGELFF | TGTGCCAGCAGCTTGGCCGGAGAGGAGACGATTGGTGGGGAGCTGTTTTTT
. | TRBJ2-5 | TRBV4-3 | . | CASSQLTKIRQETQYF | TGCGCCAGCAGCCAACTTACAAAGATACGTCAAGAGACCCAGTACTTC
TRBD1 | TRBJ1-1 | TRBV2 | once | CASRRGITGGTEAFF | TGTGCCAGCAGGCGCGGGATTACAGGGGGCACTGAAGCTTTCTTT
. | TRBJ2-7 | TRBV5-5 | . | CASSLEPGISYEQYF | TGTGCCAGCAGCTTGGAGCCAGGGATCAGCTACGAGCAGTACTTC
TRBD1 | TRBJ1-1 | TRBV3-1/TRBV3-2 | . | CASRRQGQGMKTEAFF | TGTGCCAGCAGACGACAAGGACAGGGGATGAAGACTGAAGCTTTCTTT
. | TRBJ1-5 | TRBV28 | . | CASRLTGAQPQHF | TGTGCCAGCAGACTGACAGGAGCTCAGCCCCAGCATTTT
. | TRBJ2-2 | TRBV2 | . | CASSESRTRATGELFF | TGTGCCAGCAGTGAATCCCGGACACGAGCCACCGGGGAGCTGTTTTTT
. | TRBJ2-5 | TRBV19 | many | CASRTHPGMEETQYF | TGTGCCAGTAGGACCCACCCCGGGATGGAAGAGACCCAGTACTTC
. | TRBJ1-5 | TRBV7-2 | . | CASSDLLNQPQHF | TGTGCCAGCAGCGACTTATTGAATCAGCCCCAGCATTTT
TRBD1 | TRBJ2-7 | TRBV5-1 | . | CASSLAGGTGSYEQYF | TGCGCCAGCAGCTTGGCCGGCGGGACAGGGTCCTACGAGCAGTACTTC
TRBD2 | TRBJ2-5 | TRBV19 | . | CASSHLGTTETQYF | TGTGCCAGTAGTCACCTCGGGACTACGGAGACCCAGTACTTC
. | TRBJ2-7 | TRBV10-3 | . | CAISPRRRDSYEQYF | TGTGCCATCAGCCCCAGGCGCCGGGATTCCTACGAGCAGTACTTC
. | TRBJ2-2 | TRBV5-4 | . | CASGTTANTGELFF | TGTGCCAGCGGAACGACAGCGAACACCGGGGAGCTGTTTTTT
TRBD1 | TRBJ2-7 | TRBV5-1 | . | CASSADRQGAINEQYF | TGCGCCAGCAGCGCCGACAGACAGGGGGCTATCAACGAGCAGTACTTC
. | TRBJ1-6 | TRBV28 | few | CASSPLGGSPLHF | TGTGCCAGCAGCCCACTTGGAGGCTCACCCCTCCACTTT
. | TRBJ1-1 | TRBV5-4 | . | CASSPAAGPEAFF | TGTGCCAGCAGCCCTGCCGCGGGACCCGAAGCTTTCTTT
TRBD2 | TRBJ2-3 | TRBV12-5 | once | CASGKGTSGSTDTQYF | TGTGCTAGTGGTAAAGGGACTAGCGGTAGCACAGATACGCAGTATTTT
TRBD2 | TRBJ2-7 | TRBV5-4 | . | CASSFLNGGNEQYF | TGTGCCAGCAGCTTCCTTAACGGGGGGAACGAGCAGTACTTC
. | TRBJ1-2 | TRBV29-1 | . | CSVVIANYGYTF | TGCAGCGTTGTTATCGCTAACTATGGCTACACCTTC
. | TRBJ1-2 | TRBV28 | . | CASSFPDRAGYTF | TGTGCCAGCAGTTTTCCGGATAGAGCGGGCTACACCTTC
TRBD1 | TRBJ1-2 | TRBV3-1/TRBV3-2 | . | CASSRQGKSGYTF | TGTGCCAGCAGCCGACAGGGGAAAAGTGGCTACACCTTC
. | TRBJ2-3 | TRBV6-2/TRBV6-3 | once | CASSYFHTTDTQYF | TGTGCCAGCAGTTACTTCCACACCACAGATACGCAGTATTTT
TRBD1 | TRBJ1-1 | TRBV19 | once | CATRLRDSLFMNTEAFF | TGTGCCACCCGTCTCCGGGACAGCCTTTTCATGAACACTGAAGCTTTCTTT
. | TRBJ1-2 | TRBV9 | . | CASSPDINYGYTF | TGTGCCAGCAGCCCGGACATAAACTATGGCTACACCTTC
. | TRBJ2-5 | TRBV11-2 | once | CASSLDRGALETQYF | TGTGCCAGCAGCTTAGATCGCGGGGCGTTGGAGACCCAGTACTTC
TRBD1 | TRBJ1-2 | TRBV5-1 | . | CASSFQGGDYGYTF | TGCGCCAGCAGCTTTCAGGGGGGAGACTATGGCTACACCTTC
TRBD2 | TRBJ2-1 | TRBV27 | . | CASRGLAGGYEQFF | TGTGCCAGCAGGGGACTAGCGGGGGGTTATGAGCAGTTCTTC
TRBD1 | TRBJ1-5 | TRBV19 | . | CASSTTGGIQPQHF | TGTGCCAGTAGTACGACAGGGGGCATTCAGCCCCAGCATTTT
. | TRBJ1-2 | TRBV21-1 | . | CASSKGGARGLYGYTF | TGTGCCAGCAGCAAAGGAGGGGCCAGGGGGCTTTATGGCTACACCTTC
. | TRBJ1-5 | TRBV5-6 | . | CASSWPGRPHYSNQPQHF | TGTGCCAGCAGCTGGCCGGGTCGCCCCCATTATAGCAATCAGCCCCAGCATTTT
. | TRBJ2-3 | TRBV18 | . | CASSPRAVSISTDTQYF | TGTGCCAGCTCACCACGTGCAGTGTCCATTAGCACAGATACGCAGTATTTT
TRBD1 | TRBJ1-5 | TRBV28 | . | CASTPPAGGPNQPQHF | TGTGCCAGCACCCCCCCGGCAGGGGGGCCAAATCAGCCCCAGCATTTT
TRBD2 | TRBJ2-5 | TRBV7-6 | . | CASSLLAGAQSQYF | TGTGCCAGCAGCTTACTAGCGGGGGCCCAATCCCAGTACTTC
. | TRBJ1-2 | TRBV15 | once | CATSREVKGDYGYTF | TGTGCCACCAGCAGAGAGGTCAAGGGGGACTATGGCTACACCTTC
TRBD1 | TRBJ1-3 | TRBV7-2 | . | CASSPGTGVGGNTIYF | TGTGCCAGCAGCCCCGGAACAGGGGTTGGTGGAAACACCATATATTTT